This T cell receptor (beta chain) is from a study of identical twins. Overall study findings and caveats: Fewer insertions characterized abundant cord blood beta clonotypes, whereas memory repertoires showed none. Out-of-frame beta chain sequences displayed weaker excess sharing between twins.

From germline, CDR1 is SGHRS and CDR2 YFSETQ. The CDR3 is made up of 14 amino acids. The germline V and J ends were trimmed by 2 bases and 5 bases, with 11 bases remaining between them. In this sample, this clonotype turned up a few times. The antigen is undetermined. Template switching added a universal primer binding site, and final cDNA carried unique molecular identifiers. One entry per CDR3 protein, called by TCRdb with MiXCR from the 5' RACE reads. The sample includes under 300,000 distinct CDR3 sequences, roughly 13% of them seen just once. These data also formed part of another study, on yellow fever vaccine responses in identical twins.

Sequenced input: memory (CD45RO+) T cells sorted from blood. V is TRBV5-1 and J is TRBJ2-1, with D possibly TRBD2 on 5 matching bases. The TCR comes from a woman under 30 in good health. CDR3 coding DNA: TGCGCCAGCAGCTTAGGCGGGCAAAACAATGAGCAGTTCTTC. Encoded protein: CASSLGGQNNEQFF.